Listed below are T cell receptor beta chains from one sample, sequenced in a study of shared clonotypes between healthy human individuals. Some clones are missing from TCRdb's copy, which holds only in-frame ones; the method was immunoSEQ multiplex PCR. The sample records a few hundred thousand clones, around 96% being singletons. The material sequenced was memory CD8+ T cells sorted from blood. All receptors derive from a man aged 25-45 years in good health. Both conserved end residues are part of each CDR3. D genes are given only for firm matches. Clone size is not always given. Where it is, it says once, few, many or a class for expanded clones.

V gene,D gene,clone size,J gene,CDR3 protein,CDR3 DNA
TRBV11-2,TRBD2,NA,TRBJ2-3,CASSLVTSTSADTQYF,TGTGCCAGCAGCTTAGTTACTAGTACTAGCGCAGATACGCAGTATTTT
TRBV6-5,NA,NA,TRBJ1-3,CASSYSTGSGNTIYF,TGTGCCAGCAGTTACTCGACCGGGAGTGGAAACACCATATATTTT
TRBV13,NA,NA,TRBJ2-7,CASLRAFSYEQYF,TGTGCCAGCTTACGGGCCTTCTCCTACGAGCAGTACTTC
TRBV5-1,NA,NA,TRBJ2-1,CASSLSGYNEQFF,TGCGCCAGCAGCTTAAGCGGGTACAATGAGCAGTTCTTC
TRBV11-3,TRBD2,NA,TRBJ2-3,CASSPTGTSGDTQYF,TGTGCCAGCAGCCCGACCGGGACTAGCGGGGATACGCAGTATTTT
TRBV25-1,NA,NA,TRBJ1-4,CASSDRATNEKLFF,TGTGCCAGCAGTGACAGGGCAACTAATGAAAAACTGTTTTTT
TRBV7-9,NA,NA,TRBJ1-3,CASSRGAGGNTIYF,TGTGCCAGCAGCCGGGGAGCGGGTGGAAACACCATATATTTT
TRBV18,NA,NA,TRBJ2-5,CASSPLETQYF,TGTGCCAGCTCACCGTTGGAGACCCAGTACTTC
TRBV19,TRBD1,NA,TRBJ1-1,CASSGDRRTEAFF,TGTGCCAGTAGTGGGGACAGGCGCACTGAAGCTTTCTTT
TRBV7-8,NA,NA,TRBJ2-4,CASKPDRTLAKNIQYF,TGTGCCAGCAAGCCCGACAGGACCTTAGCCAAAAACATTCAGTACTTC
TRBV20-1,NA,few,TRBJ2-3,CSANTDTQYF,TGCAGTGCTAACACAGATACGCAGTATTTT
TRBV7-9,TRBD2,NA,TRBJ2-7,CASGVAGDLYEQYF,TGTGCCAGCGGGGTAGCGGGAGATCTCTACGAGCAGTACTTC
TRBV11-1,NA,NA,TRBJ2-5,CASSPTEPTGGETQYF,TGTGCCAGCAGCCCTACAGAACCCACAGGCGGAGAGACCCAGTACTTC
TRBV6-1,TRBD2,NA,TRBJ2-7,CASNEREGLYEQYF,TGTGCCAGCAATGAGCGGGAGGGCCTCTACGAGCAGTACTTC
TRBV30,NA,once,TRBJ1-3,CAWRRGSGNTIYF,TGTGCCTGGAGGCGAGGCTCTGGAAACACCATATATTTT
TRBV18,NA,NA,TRBJ1-1,CASSQSQGNTEAFF,TGTGCCAGCTCACAATCACAGGGGAACACTGAAGCTTTCTTT
TRBV10-1,NA,NA,TRBJ2-7,CASSESPPHLYEQYF,TGCGCCAGCAGTGAGAGCCCTCCCCATCTCTACGAGCAGTACTTC
TRBV10-2,TRBD1,NA,TRBJ2-5,CASSEARDREETQYF,TGCGCCAGCAGTGAGGCCCGGGACAGGGAAGAGACCCAGTACTTC